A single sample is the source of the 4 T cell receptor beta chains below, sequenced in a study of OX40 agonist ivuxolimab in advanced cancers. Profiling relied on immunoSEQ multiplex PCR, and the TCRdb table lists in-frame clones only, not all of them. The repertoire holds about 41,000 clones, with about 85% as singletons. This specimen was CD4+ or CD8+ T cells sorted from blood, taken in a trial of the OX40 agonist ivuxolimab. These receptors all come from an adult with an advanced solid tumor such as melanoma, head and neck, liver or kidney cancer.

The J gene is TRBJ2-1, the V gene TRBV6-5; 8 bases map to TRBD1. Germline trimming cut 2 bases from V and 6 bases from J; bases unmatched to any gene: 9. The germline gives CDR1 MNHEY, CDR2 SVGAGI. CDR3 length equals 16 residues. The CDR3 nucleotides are TGTGCCAGCAGTTACCCCACCCGGACAGGGCGCAATGAGCAGTTCTTC. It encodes CASSYPTRTGRNEQFF.

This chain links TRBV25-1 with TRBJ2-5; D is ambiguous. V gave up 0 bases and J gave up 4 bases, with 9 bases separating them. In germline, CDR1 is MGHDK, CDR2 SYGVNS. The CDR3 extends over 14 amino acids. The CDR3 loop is CASSEYGVPETQYF. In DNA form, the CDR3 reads TGTGCCAGCAGTGAATATGGGGTCCCAGAGACCCAGTACTTC.

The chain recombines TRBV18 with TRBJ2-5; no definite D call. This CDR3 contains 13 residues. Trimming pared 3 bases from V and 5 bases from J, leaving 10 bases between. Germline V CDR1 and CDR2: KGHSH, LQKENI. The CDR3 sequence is CASSPSVSETQYF. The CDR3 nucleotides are TGTGCCAGCTCACCTTCAGTATCCGAGACCCAGTACTTC.

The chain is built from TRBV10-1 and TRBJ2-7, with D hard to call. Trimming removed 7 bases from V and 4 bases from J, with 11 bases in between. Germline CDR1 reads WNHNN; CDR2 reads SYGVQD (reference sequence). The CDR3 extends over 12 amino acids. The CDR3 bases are TGCGCCAGCACCCCCTGGGGATACGAGCAGTACTTC. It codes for CASTPWGYEQYF.